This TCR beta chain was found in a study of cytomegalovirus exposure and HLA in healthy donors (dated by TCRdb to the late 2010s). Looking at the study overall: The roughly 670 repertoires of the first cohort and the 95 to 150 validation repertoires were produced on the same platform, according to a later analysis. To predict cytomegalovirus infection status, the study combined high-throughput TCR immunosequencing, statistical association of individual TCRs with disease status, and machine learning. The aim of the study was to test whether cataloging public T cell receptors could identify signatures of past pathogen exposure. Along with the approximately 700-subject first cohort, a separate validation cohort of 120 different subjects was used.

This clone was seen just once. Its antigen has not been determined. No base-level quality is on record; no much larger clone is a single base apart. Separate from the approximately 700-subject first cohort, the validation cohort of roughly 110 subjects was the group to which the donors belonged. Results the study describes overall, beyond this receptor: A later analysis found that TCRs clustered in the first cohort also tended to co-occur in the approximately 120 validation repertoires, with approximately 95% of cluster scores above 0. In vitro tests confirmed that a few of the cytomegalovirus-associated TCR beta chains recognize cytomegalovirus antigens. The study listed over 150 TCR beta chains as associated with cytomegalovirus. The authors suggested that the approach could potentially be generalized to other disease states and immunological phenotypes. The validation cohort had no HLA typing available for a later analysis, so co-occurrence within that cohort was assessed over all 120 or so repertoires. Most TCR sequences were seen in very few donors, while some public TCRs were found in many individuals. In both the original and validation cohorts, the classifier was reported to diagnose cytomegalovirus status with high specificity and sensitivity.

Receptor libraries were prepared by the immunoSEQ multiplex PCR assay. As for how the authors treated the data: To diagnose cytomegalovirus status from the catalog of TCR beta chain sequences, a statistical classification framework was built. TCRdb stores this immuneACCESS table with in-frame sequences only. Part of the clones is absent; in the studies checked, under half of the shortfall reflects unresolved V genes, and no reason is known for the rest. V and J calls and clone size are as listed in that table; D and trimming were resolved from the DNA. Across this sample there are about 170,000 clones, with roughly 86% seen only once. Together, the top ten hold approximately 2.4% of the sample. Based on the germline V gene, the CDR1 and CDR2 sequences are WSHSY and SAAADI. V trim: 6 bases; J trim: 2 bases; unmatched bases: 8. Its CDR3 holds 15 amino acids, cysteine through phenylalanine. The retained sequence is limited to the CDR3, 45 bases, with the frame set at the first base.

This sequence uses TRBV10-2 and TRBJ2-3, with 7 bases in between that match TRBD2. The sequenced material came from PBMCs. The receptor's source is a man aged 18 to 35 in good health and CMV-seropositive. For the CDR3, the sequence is CASSFSAGDTDTQYF. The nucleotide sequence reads TGCGCCAGCAGCTTCTCGGCGGGAGACACAGATACGCAGTATTTT.